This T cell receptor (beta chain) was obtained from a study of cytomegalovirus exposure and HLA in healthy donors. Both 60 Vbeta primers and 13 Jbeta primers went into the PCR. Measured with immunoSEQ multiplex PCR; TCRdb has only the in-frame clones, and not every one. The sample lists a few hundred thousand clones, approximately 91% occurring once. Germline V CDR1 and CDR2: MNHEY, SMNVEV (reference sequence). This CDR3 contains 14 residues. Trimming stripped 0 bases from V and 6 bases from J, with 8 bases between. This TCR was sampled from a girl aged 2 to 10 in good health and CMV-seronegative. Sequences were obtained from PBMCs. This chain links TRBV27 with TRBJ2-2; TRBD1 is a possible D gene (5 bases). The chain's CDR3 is CASSLSGAAGELFF. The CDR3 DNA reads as TGTGCCAGCAGTTTATCAGGGGCCGCCGGGGAGCTGTTTTTT.